One T cell receptor (beta chain) is described in this entry. The antigen remains undetermined. The germline V and J ends were trimmed by 6 bases and 2 bases, with 11 bases remaining between them. This CDR3 has 14 amino acids. Germline CDR1 SGDLS, CDR2 YYNGEE. The sample is drawn from a study of type 1 regulatory T cells. A single record per CDR3 protein comes from TCRdb applying MiXCR to the reads. The sample includes about 23,000 distinct CDR3 sequences, less than 60% of them seen just once. V usage is TRBV9 and J usage is TRBJ2-2; possibly TRBD1 for D (5 bases). The receptor was derived from a human donor in good health. The sample taken for sequencing was cultured T cells, either the whole culture or a sorted T cell fraction (not recorded which). The CDR3 region has the DNA TGTGCCAGCACGCAAGGGGTCAACACCGGGGAGCTGTTTTTT. Translation: CASTQGVNTGELFF.